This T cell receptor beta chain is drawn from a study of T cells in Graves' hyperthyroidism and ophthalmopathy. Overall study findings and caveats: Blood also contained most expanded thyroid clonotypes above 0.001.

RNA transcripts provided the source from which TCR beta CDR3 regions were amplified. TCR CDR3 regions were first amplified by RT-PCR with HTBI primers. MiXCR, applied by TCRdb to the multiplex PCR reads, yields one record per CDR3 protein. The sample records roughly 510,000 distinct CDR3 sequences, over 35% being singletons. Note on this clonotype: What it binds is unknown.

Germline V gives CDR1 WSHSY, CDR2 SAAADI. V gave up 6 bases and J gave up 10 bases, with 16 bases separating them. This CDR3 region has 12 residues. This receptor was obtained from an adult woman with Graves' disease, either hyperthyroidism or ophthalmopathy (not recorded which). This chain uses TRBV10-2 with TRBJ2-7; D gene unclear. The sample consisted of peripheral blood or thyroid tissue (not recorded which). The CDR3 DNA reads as TGCGCCAGCAGGGGCTGGGGTAGCAATCAGTACTTC. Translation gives CASRGWGSNQYF.